Each of the 4 T cell receptor beta chains below was sequenced from the same sample in a study of T cells in Graves' hyperthyroidism and ophthalmopathy. Amplified regions were TCR beta CDR3 sequences from RNA transcripts. RT-PCR in the first round (using the HTBI primer set) targeted the TCR CDR3. One entry per CDR3 protein results from TCRdb running MiXCR on the multiplex PCR reads. The sample has about 600,000 distinct CDR3 sequences; 14% are singletons. Sequencing was carried out using blood. The receptor set was obtained from a woman younger than 30 with Graves' ophthalmopathy.

In this sample, this clonotype turned up many times. The J gene is TRBJ1-1, the V gene TRBV12-3 or TRBV12-4; D gene unclear. Between the trimmed V and J ends, which lost 4 bases and 1 base, there was a span of 10 bases. The length of the CDR3 is 14 residues. This CDR3 reads CASSSWEGNTEAFF. The CDR3 bases are TGTGCCAGCAGTTCGTGGGAGGGGAACACTGAAGCTTTCTTT.

This clonotype was seen at least ten times. In nucleotides, the CDR3 is TGTGCCAGCAGTGGACAGCTTCATCAGCCCCAGCATTTT. Translating it yields CASSGQLHQPQHF. The chain has TRBV2 and TRBJ1-5; tentatively, D is TRBD1 (5 bases). The germline V gene encodes CDR1 SNHLY and CDR2 FYNNEI. This CDR3 is 13 amino acids long. The V end was cut by 4 bases, the J end by 5 bases, with 9 bases between.

The J gene is TRBJ2-5, the V gene TRBV6-1; 11 bases line up with TRBD2. Trimming at V came to 6 bases and at J to 5 bases, leaving 5 bases not matched to a gene. The germline CDR1 and CDR2 sequences are MNHNS and SASEGT. This CDR3 comprises 14 residues. The CDR3: CASSQLAGGETQYF. CDR3 coding DNA: TGTGCCAGCAGCCAATTAGCGGGGGGGGAGACCCAGTACTTC.

V is TRBV28 and J is TRBJ2-3; D perhaps matches TRBD2 (5 bases). V lost 4 bases and J lost 3, with 14 bases in between. Germline values: CDR1 MDHEN, CDR2 SYDVKM. The CDR3 runs to 15 residues. CDR3: CASSSPGSMTDTQYF. CDR3 DNA sequence: TGTGCCAGCAGTTCCCCGGGAAGTATGACAGATACGCAGTATTTT.